Each of the 28 T cell receptor beta chains below was sequenced from the same sample in a study of blood T cell repertoires in COVID-19. TCRdb keeps only in-frame clones here, not all; method: immunoSEQ multiplex PCR. This sample has about 29,000 clones, with roughly 84% found just once. Sequenced material: peripheral blood. The receptor set was obtained from a man aged 80 or over with active COVID-19.

The chain uses TRBV18 and TRBJ1-1; a possible D gene is TRBD1 (5 bases). V dropped 3 bases and J dropped 4 bases, with 18 bases sitting between them. Germline V gives CDR1 KGHSH, CDR2 LQKENI. CDR3 size: 16 residues. The CDR3 reads CASSPFDRRSSTEAFF. The CDR3 bases are TGTGCCAGCTCACCCTTTGACAGACGATCGAGCACTGAAGCTTTCTTT. The full variable domain, in which reference TRBV18 and TRBJ1-1 provide the parts outside the CDR3, is NAGVMQNPRHLVRRRGQEARLRCSPMKGHSHVYWYRQLPEEGLKFMVYLQKENIIDESGMPKERFSAEFPKEGPSILRIQQVVRGDSAAYFCASSPFDRRSSTEAFFGQGTRLTVV.

The chain employs TRBV25-1 and TRBJ1-1; D is possibly TRBD1 (5 bases). Germline lookup yields CDR1 MGHDK and CDR2 SYGVNS. The CDR3 length is 15 residues. V shed 4 bases and J shed 1 base, with 13 bases lying between them. The DNA of the CDR3 is TGTGCCAGCAGTGCCTTTGGACACACGAACACTGAAGCTTTCTTT. Protein: CASSAFGHTNTEAFF.

The genes are TRBV10-2 and TRBJ1-2, with 7 bases identical to TRBD1. After removal of 5 bases from V and 13 bases from J, the junction contained 13 bases not matched to a gene. This CDR3 contains 13 residues. The germline V gene has CDR1 WSHSY and CDR2 SAAADI. The CDR3 sequence: CASSSGQTRGFTF. CDR3 coding DNA: TGCGCCAGCAGTTCGGGACAGACAAGGGGGTTCACCTTC.

The chain links TRBV4-2 to TRBJ2-1; a weak D match, TRBD2 (6 bases). From germline, CDR1 is LGHNA and CDR2 YNFKEQ. The CDR3 is 14 amino acids. V was clipped by 4 bases and J by 7 bases, with 14 bases between them. The CDR3 is CASSPGTLGNEQFF. The CDR3 DNA reads as TGTGCCAGCAGCCCCGGGACTTTGGGGAATGAGCAGTTCTTC.

This clone was counted a few times. The V call is TRBV24-1, the J call TRBJ2-1; D is unresolved. This CDR3 has 14 residues. Trimming shortened V by 5 bases and J by 7 bases, and 14 bases separated the two germline ends. CDR1 and CDR2 from the germline V gene are KGHDR and SFDVKD. The CDR3 nucleotides read TGTGCCACCAGTGTCACAGATTTTGGTAATGAGCAGTTCTTC. It is translated as CATSVTDFGNEQFF.

The chain joins TRBV5-5 to TRBJ2-5; 10 nucleotides agree with TRBD2. Trimming removed 4 bases from V and 0 bases from J; junction bases left unmatched: 15. The germline V gene has CDR1 SGHKS and CDR2 YYEKEE (reference sequence). The CDR3 consists of 19 residues. CDR3 sequence reads: CASSPGRAGGNSYQETQYF. As DNA, the CDR3 is TGTGCCAGCAGCCCCGGACGAGCGGGGGGGAACTCGTACCAAGAGACCCAGTACTTC.

The chain has TRBV27 and TRBJ2-3; D might be TRBD1 (6 bases). V dropped 1 base and J dropped 3 bases, with 17 bases sitting between them. This CDR3 has 17 residues. The germline CDR1 and CDR2 sequences are MNHEY and SMNVEV (reference sequence). This CDR3 reads CASSLLVTGSATDTQYF. In DNA form, the CDR3 reads TGTGCCAGCAGTTTATTGGTTACAGGGTCTGCGACAGATACGCAGTATTTT.

The chain combines TRBV3-1 (or the pseudogene TRBV3-2) with TRBJ2-5; tentatively, D is TRBD2 (5 bases). The CDR3 sequence is 16 residues long. The germline gives CDR1 LGHDT, CDR2 YNNKEL (reference sequence). Trimming stripped 1 base from V and 0 bases from J, with 12 bases between. The CDR3 is CASSQGIAMNQETQYF. As DNA, the CDR3 is TGTGCCAGCAGCCAAGGGATAGCGATGAACCAAGAGACCCAGTACTTC.

This rearrangement joins TRBV9 to TRBJ2-4, with 11 bases fitting TRBD1. Germline CDR1 is SGDLS and CDR2 is YYNGEE. J lost 0 bases, V lost 3 bases, and 2 bases had no gene match. The CDR3 contains 16 residues. The CDR3 nucleotides read TGTGCCAGCAGCGAGGGACAGGGGGTAGCCAAAAACATTCAGTACTTC. It encodes CASSEGQGVAKNIQYF.

This chain links TRBV30 with TRBJ1-6; no reliable D call. There are 14 residues in the CDR3. Germline CDR1 GTSNPN, CDR2 SVGIG (reference sequence). The V and J ends lost 0 bases and 9 bases respectively, with 12 bases between them. The CDR3 is CAWSVRGGSSPLHF. In DNA form, the CDR3 reads TGTGCCTGGAGTGTACGGGGAGGGAGTTCACCCCTCCACTTT.

The chain carries TRBV19 and TRBJ1-2, with 9 bases matching TRBD1. Unmatched junction bases numbered 6, after V lost 3 bases and J lost 4 bases. Germline V lookup: CDR1 LNHDA, CDR2 SQIVND (reference sequence). The CDR3 has 15 residues. CDR3 sequence: CASSIGTGNLYGYTF. Here the CDR3 DNA reads TGTGCCAGTAGTATCGGGACAGGGAACCTCTATGGCTACACCTTC.

J is TRBJ1-2 and V is TRBV19, with 9 bases fitting TRBD1. Germline V CDR1 and CDR2: LNHDA, SQIVND (reference sequence). The CDR3 covers 15 residues. Trimming took 5 bases from V and 8 from J; bases not matched to a gene: 12. The chain's CDR3 is CASSHYRDRVGGYTF. The CDR3 DNA reads TGTGCCAGTAGTCACTACCGGGACAGGGTAGGGGGCTACACCTTC. Full variable domain (missing parts from reference TRBV19 and TRBJ1-2): DGGITQSPKYLFRKEGQNVTLSCEQNLNHDAMYWYRQDPGQGLRLIYYSQIVNDFQKGDIAEGYSVSREKKESFPLTVTSAQKNPTAFYLCASSHYRDRVGGYTFGSGTRLTVV.

CDR3: CASSYTGGPGELFF. CDR3 coding DNA: TGTGCCAGCAGCTATACAGGGGGCCCCGGGGAGCTGTTTTTT. The V call is TRBV3-1 (or the pseudogene TRBV3-2), the J call TRBJ2-2; 9 bases line up with TRBD1. Germline CDR1 LGHDT, CDR2 YNNKEL (reference sequence). The CDR3 contains 14 residues. V dropped 5 bases and J dropped 6; count of bases not matched to a gene: 4.

The chain is built from TRBV29-1 and TRBJ2-5, with 12 bases lining up with TRBD2. The germline V gene has CDR1 SQVTM and CDR2 ANQGSEA. CDR3 length: 15 residues. Trimming cost V 4 bases and J 2 bases; bases outside gene matches: 5. Written as DNA, the CDR3 is TGCAGCGTTGTCCCCCTAGCGGGGGGGCAAGAGACCCAGTACTTC. Protein sequence: CSVVPLAGGQETQYF.

The rearrangement links TRBV29-1 to TRBJ1-5; 7 bases match TRBD1. This CDR3 is built from 12 residues. Germline CDR1 reads SQVTM; CDR2 reads ANQGSEA. The V segment lost 7 bases and the J segment 9 bases; nucleotides outside the gene matches: 9. CDR3 loop: CSGGTVNGPQHF. CDR3 in DNA: TGCAGCGGGGGGACAGTCAATGGGCCCCAGCATTTT.

This clone was seen once. This chain joins TRBV5-1 and TRBJ1-2, with TRBD1 matching 9 bases. Germline loops: CDR1 SGHRS, CDR2 YFSETQ. The CDR3 has 15 residues. The V segment lost 4 bases and the J segment 3 bases; nucleotides outside the gene matches: 7. The CDR3 sequence is CASSPGDRDHYGYTF. The CDR3 DNA is TGCGCCAGCAGCCCCGGGGACAGGGACCACTATGGCTACACCTTC.

Only a few counts were recorded for this clone. The chain joins TRBV18 to TRBJ2-2; maybe TRBD1 (5 bases). The CDR3 contains 14 residues. The germline V gene has CDR1 KGHSH and CDR2 LQKENI. Trimming removed 2 bases from V and 7 bases from J, with 11 bases in between. In nucleotides, the CDR3 is TGTGCCAGCTCACCAAGCAGGGCCGGCGGGGAGCTGTTTTTT. This codes for CASSPSRAGGELFF.

This chain connects TRBV18 to TRBJ2-5; D is uncertain. Germline CDR1 is KGHSH and CDR2 is LQKENI. The germline V and J ends were trimmed by 0 bases and 2 bases, with 7 bases remaining between them. The CDR3 totals 14 residues. The CDR3 spells CASSPPNSQETQYF. As DNA, the CDR3 is TGTGCCAGCTCACCACCGAACAGTCAAGAGACCCAGTACTTC. The complete variable domain, with remaining parts taken from reference TRBV18 and TRBJ2-5, reads NAGVMQNPRHLVRRRGQEARLRCSPMKGHSHVYWYRQLPEEGLKFMVYLQKENIIDESGMPKERFSAEFPKEGPSILRIQQVVRGDSAAYFCASSPPNSQETQYFGPGTRLLVL.

CDR3 in DNA: TGTGCCAGTAGCGACCAGTATGAGGGTAATTCACCCCTCCACTTT. This codes for CASSDQYEGNSPLHF. The chain is built from TRBV19 and TRBJ1-6, with D unclear. The CDR3 has 15 amino acids. The germline V gene encodes CDR1 LNHDA and CDR2 SQIVND (reference sequence). V lost 6 bases to trimming and J lost 6 bases, with 15 bases between them.

The V call is TRBV2, the J call TRBJ1-4, with D perhaps matching TRBD1 (5 bases). Trimming pared 7 bases from V and 2 bases from J, leaving 11 bases between. The CDR3 has 14 amino acids. CDR1 and CDR2 (germline): SNHLY, FYNNEI. The CDR3 here is CASKGEATNEKLFF. CDR3 nucleotide sequence: TGTGCCAGCAAAGGGGAGGCGACTAATGAAAAACTGTTTTTT.

The chain carries TRBV6-1 and TRBJ1-5; 8 bases align to TRBD1. The CDR3 is made up of 16 amino acids. Germline CDR1 is MNHNS and CDR2 is SASEGT. The junction had 14 bases not matched to a gene; V was cut back by 4 bases and J by 9 bases. In nucleotides, the CDR3 is TGTGCCAGCAGTGCTACGAGACAGGGGTTGGGTTGGCCCCAGCATTTT. Its protein is CASSATRQGLGWPQHF.

Only one count was recorded for this clone. The chain couples TRBV18 to TRBJ2-1; 7 bases are a match to TRBD1. The V gene end was trimmed by 4 bases and the J gene end by 6 bases; junction bases not matched to a gene: 3. Germline-derived CDR1 and CDR2 are KGHSH and LQKENI. The CDR3 runs to 13 residues. CDR3 region: CASSQGALNEQFF. The CDR3 DNA is TGTGCCAGCTCACAGGGGGCCCTCAATGAGCAGTTCTTC.

The chain combines TRBV7-8 with TRBJ1-2; D remains ambiguous. The V end was cut by 1 base, the J end by 2 bases, with 17 bases between. CDR1 SGHVS and CDR2 FQNEAQ come from the germline V gene. This CDR3 contains 17 residues. CDR3 DNA: TGTGCCAGCAGCTTAGGGGGTTACGGGGTCACGAACTATGGCTACACCTTC. Amino acid sequence: CASSLGGYGVTNYGYTF.

The V call is TRBV1, the J call TRBJ1-4; the table's D call, TRBD1, has no DNA check behind it. TRBV1 is flagged as a pseudogene. The CDR3 is made up of 16 amino acids. The CDR3 region is CTSSLTEVHSDEKLFF. The CDR3 region has the DNA TGCACCAGCAGCCTGACAGAAGTCCATTCCGATGAAAAACTGTTTTTT.

The chain has TRBV7-9 and TRBJ2-5; tentatively, D is TRBD2 (6 bases). Trimming removed 5 bases from V and 0 bases from J, with 10 bases in between. This CDR3 is 14 amino acids long. CDR1 and CDR2 (germline): SEHNR, FQNEAQ (reference sequence). CDR3 residues: CASSPREYQETQYF. DNA of the CDR3: TGTGCCAGCAGCCCCCGGGAGTACCAAGAGACCCAGTACTTC.

The rearrangement links TRBV7-3 to TRBJ1-1; 9 bases map to TRBD1. The CDR3 contains 13 residues. Germline CDR1 is SGHTA and CDR2 is FQGTGA. Trimming took 6 bases from V and 3 from J; bases not matched to a gene: 2. The CDR3 here is CASRRDRDTEAFF. The CDR3 DNA sequence: TGTGCCAGCAGGCGGGACAGGGACACTGAAGCTTTCTTT.

The chain carries TRBV7-9 and TRBJ2-2; tentatively, D is TRBD2 (6 bases). There are 15 residues in the CDR3. The ends were cut back, 1 base at V and 2 bases at J, with 8 bases in the middle. CDR1 and CDR2 from the germline V gene are SEHNR and FQNEAQ (reference sequence). CDR3 in DNA: TGTGCCAGCAGCTTAGGGGGGGACAACACCGGGGAGCTGTTTTTT. Residues: CASSLGGDNTGELFF.

The V gene is TRBV23-1, the J gene TRBJ2-3, with D possibly TRBD1 on 6 matching bases. TRBV23-1 is placed among ORFs of uncertain function. V was clipped by 2 bases and J by 4 bases, with 19 bases between them. This CDR3 has 17 residues. For the CDR3, the DNA is TGCGCCAGCAGTCAACCCGACTACAGGGAACGTCCAGATACGCAGTATTTT. It specifies CASSQPDYRERPDTQYF.